These 7 T cell receptor beta chains were sequenced from one sample in a study of blood T cell repertoires in COVID-19. The method was immunoSEQ multiplex PCR; TCRdb's version includes in-frame clones alone and lacks a portion of them. The table has approximately 340,000 clones, roughly 87% seen once. Material: peripheral blood. These receptors were collected from a man aged 30 to 45 with COVID-19, enrolled during active disease.

The chain combines TRBV28 with TRBJ2-1; 14 bases match TRBD2. This CDR3 spans 13 amino acids. The ends lost 11 bases at V and 7 bases at J; junction bases unmatched: 4. The germline V gene encodes CDR1 MDHEN and CDR2 SYDVKM. Here the CDR3 reads CAGRTSGRNEQFF. CDR3 nucleotide sequence: TGTGCCGGCCGGACTAGCGGGAGGAATGAGCAGTTCTTC. Full variable domain (missing parts from reference TRBV28 and TRBJ2-1): DVKVTQSSRYLVKRTGEKVFLECVQDMDHENMFWYRQDPGLGLRLIYFSYDVKMKEKGDIPEGYSVSREKKERFSLILESASTNQTSMYLCAGRTSGRNEQFFGPGTRLTVL.

Regarding this clone: Additional DNA sequences in this sample encode the identical CDR3. V is TRBV9 and J is TRBJ2-7, with 8 bases that match TRBD1. The V and J ends lost 2 bases and 3 bases, in that order; junction bases with no gene match: 4. The V gene's germline CDR1 is SGDLS and CDR2 YYNGEE. This CDR3 is built from 14 residues. CDR3 sequence reads: CASSVGDRGYEQYF. The CDR3 nucleotides read TGTGCCAGCAGCGTTGGAGACAGGGGCTACGAGCAGTACTTC. Filled out from reference TRBV9 and TRBJ2-7, the complete variable domain reads DSGVTQTPKHLITATGQRVTLRCSPRSGDLSVYWYQQSLDQGLQFLIQYYNGEERAKGNILERFSAQQFPDLHSELNLSSLELGDSALYFCASSVGDRGYEQYFGPGTRLTVT.

CDR3 region: CASSFRGTDTQYF. The CDR3, as DNA: TGTGCCAGCAGCTTTCGGGGGACAGATACGCAGTATTTT. The chain is built from TRBV13 and TRBJ2-3, with D possibly being TRBD2 (6 bases). Trimming took off 3 bases at V and 3 bases at J, with 7 bases between the two ends. CDR3 length: 13 residues. Germline CDR1 is PRHDT and CDR2 is FYEKMQ (reference sequence).

The V and J genes are TRBV7-9 and TRBJ1-1; 8 bases line up with TRBD1. There are 14 residues in the CDR3. With 4 bases clipped from V and 3 bases from J, the junction kept 4 bases outside the gene matches. Germline lookup yields CDR1 SEHNR and CDR2 FQNEAQ (reference sequence). For the CDR3, the DNA is TGTGCCAGCAGCTCACAGGGGGGGTACACTGAAGCTTTCTTT. As protein: CASSSQGGYTEAFF.

This clone was counted between two and nine times. This chain uses TRBV7-9 with TRBJ1-3; 9 positions match TRBD1. The V gene's germline CDR1 is SEHNR and CDR2 FQNEAQ (reference sequence). This CDR3 has 19 residues. Trimming removed 5 bases from V and 0 bases from J; junction bases left unmatched: 14. The CDR3 protein is CASSVLRGQGHVSGNTIYF. The CDR3 coding sequence is TGTGCCAGCAGCGTCTTAAGGGGACAGGGACATGTCTCTGGAAACACCATATATTTT. The full variable domain, its missing parts supplied by reference TRBV7-9 and TRBJ1-3, is DTGVSQNPRHKITKRGQNVTFRCDPISEHNRLYWYRQTLGQGPEFLTYFQNEAQLEKSRLLSDRFSAERPKGSFSTLEIQRTEQGDSAMYLCASSVLRGQGHVSGNTIYFGEGSWLTVV.

The V and J genes are TRBV2 and TRBJ2-7; 8 bases are a match to TRBD1. J lost 7 bases, V lost 5 bases, and 7 bases had no gene match. The CDR3 length is 13 residues. Germline values: CDR1 SNHLY, CDR2 FYNNEI. For the CDR3, the DNA is TGTGCCAGCAGTCACAGGGGGAGCAGAGAGCAGTACTTC. Its protein product is CASSHRGSREQYF.

This chain connects TRBV19 to TRBJ2-5; D remains unclear. Germline V gene data show CDR1 as LNHDA and CDR2 as SQIVND (reference sequence). V was clipped by 3 bases and J by 0 bases, with 5 bases between them. CDR3 length: 13 amino acids. This CDR3 is CASSIQYQETQYF. CDR3 sequence (DNA): TGTGCCAGTAGTATCCAGTACCAAGAGACCCAGTACTTC.